The T cell receptor beta chain under discussion was sequenced for a study of blood T cell repertoires in COVID-19. Whole-study context: COVID-19 samples from acute and convalescent phases originated in the United States, Italy and Spain. The analysed material was cDNA or gDNA that came from T cells, B-cell-depleted T cells, or PBMCs.

This clone was detected a few times. Some clones are missing from TCRdb's copy, which holds only in-frame ones; the method was immunoSEQ multiplex PCR. The sample lists some 450,000 clones, around 89% occurring once. Trimming removed 2 bases at V and 4 bases at J, with 7 bases between. This CDR3 comprises 13 residues. The germline V gene has CDR1 KGHDR and CDR2 SFDVKD. Seattle researchers signed up patients amid active infection and tracked them longitudinally. The specimen sequenced was peripheral blood. This receptor was obtained from a woman aged 50 to 60 with COVID-19, enrolled during active disease. V usage is TRBV24-1 and J usage is TRBJ1-1; perhaps TRBD1 as D (5 bases). Here the CDR3 DNA reads TGTGCCACCAGTGATTCAAGGGGCACTGAAGCTTTCTTT. It specifies CATSDSRGTEAFF.